The sequence of this TCR beta chain was determined in a study of CD8 T cells in Susac syndrome. Looked up from germline, CDR1 is KGHSH and CDR2 is LQKENI. The CDR3 totals 17 residues. Trimming cost V 1 base and J 1 base; bases outside gene matches: 4. Reverse transcription used roughly 0.5 to 1 ug RNA and random hexamers. One entry per CDR3 protein, called by TCRdb with MiXCR from the immunoSEQ multiplex PCR reads. The repertoire consists of around 280,000 distinct CDR3 sequences, with roughly 94% occurring once and the leading ten covering over 0.05%. The sequencing input was CD4+ T cells from PBMCs. This receptor was taken from a human donor with multiple sclerosis. The chain uses TRBV18 and TRBJ2-4, with 10 bases identical to TRBD2. The CDR3 DNA reads TGTGCCAGCTCACCACAACCGGGACTAGCGGCCAAAAACATTCAGTACTTC. Protein product: CASSPQPGLAAKNIQYF.